This T cell receptor (beta chain) was recorded in a study of blood T cell repertoires in COVID-19. Whole-study context: PBMCs, B-cell-depleted T cells, or T cells were the source of the cDNA or gDNA that made up the material.

Trimming took off 0 bases at V and 0 bases at J, with 7 bases between the two ends. Per the germline V gene, CDR1 is SGHRS and CDR2 is YFSETQ. This CDR3 has 14 residues. All recovered Cohort 3 donors got two negative PCRs, got clearance, or saw symptom resolution. Authors' methods: The assay estimated nucleated cells by amplifying reference gene primers. Libraries were prepared by immunoSEQ multiplex PCR; TCRdb keeps only in-frame clonotypes and omits some of them. Clonal size and the V and J genes are those of that table, whereas D and trimming came from the DNA. The sample lists some 160,000 clones, around nine tenths occurring once.

Sequencing was performed on PBMCs or T cells enriched from blood (not recorded which). V gene TRBV5-1 combines with J gene TRBJ2-7, with a possible D match to TRBD1 (6 bases). The TCR was taken from a woman between 45 and 65 years old who had recovered from COVID-19. CDR3: CASSLGQASYEQYF. The CDR3 DNA is TGCGCCAGCAGCTTGGGACAGGCCTCCTACGAGCAGTACTTC. Full variable domain (rest looked up from reference TRBV5-1 and TRBJ2-7): KAGVTQTPRYLIKTRGQQVTLSCSPISGHRSVSWYQQTPGQGLQFLFEYFSETQRNKGNFPGRFSGRQFSNSRSEMNVSTLELGDSALYLCASSLGQASYEQYFGPGTRLTVT.